This TCR beta chain was sequenced during a study of T cells after posttransplantation cyclophosphamide. Study observations and caveats: TRB clonality was highly associated with recipient CMV seropositivity and reactivation. Tissue-infiltrating T cells from skin or gut overlapped little with blood T cells.

The repertoire was sequenced with immunoSEQ multiplex PCR; TCRdb's copy has only in-frame clones and lacks some. The sample yields around 23,000 clones, 73% seen once. CDR1 and CDR2 (germline): SGHAT, FQNNGV. The CDR3 covers 15 residues. V shed 5 bases, J shed 8 bases, and the junction held 10 bases outside the gene matches. A remark on this clone: Its antigen is unidentified.

Sequenced input: memory CD4+ T cells sorted from PBMCs. The sequence derives from a woman aged 55 to 70 in good health, CMV-negative, and a related stem cell transplant donor. The chain recombines TRBV11-2 with TRBJ1-4; 8 bases are a match to TRBD1. CDR3 residues: CASSPRTGFYEKLFF. The CDR3 bases are TGTGCCAGCAGCCCCCGGACAGGGTTTTACGAAAAACTGTTTTTT.